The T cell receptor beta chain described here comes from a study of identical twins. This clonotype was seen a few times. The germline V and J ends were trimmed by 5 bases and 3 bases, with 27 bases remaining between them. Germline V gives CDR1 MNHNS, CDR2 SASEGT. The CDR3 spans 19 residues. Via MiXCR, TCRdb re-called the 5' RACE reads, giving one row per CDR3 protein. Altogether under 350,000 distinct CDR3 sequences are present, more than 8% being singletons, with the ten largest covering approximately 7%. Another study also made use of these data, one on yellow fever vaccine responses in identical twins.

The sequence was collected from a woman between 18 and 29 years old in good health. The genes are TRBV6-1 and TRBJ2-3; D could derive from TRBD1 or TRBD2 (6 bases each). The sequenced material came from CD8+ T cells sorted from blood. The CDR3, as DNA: TGTGCCAGCAGTCATCCCTTACAGGGCCCGCGGGGTAGGACAGATACGCAGTATTTT. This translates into CASSHPLQGPRGRTDTQYF.